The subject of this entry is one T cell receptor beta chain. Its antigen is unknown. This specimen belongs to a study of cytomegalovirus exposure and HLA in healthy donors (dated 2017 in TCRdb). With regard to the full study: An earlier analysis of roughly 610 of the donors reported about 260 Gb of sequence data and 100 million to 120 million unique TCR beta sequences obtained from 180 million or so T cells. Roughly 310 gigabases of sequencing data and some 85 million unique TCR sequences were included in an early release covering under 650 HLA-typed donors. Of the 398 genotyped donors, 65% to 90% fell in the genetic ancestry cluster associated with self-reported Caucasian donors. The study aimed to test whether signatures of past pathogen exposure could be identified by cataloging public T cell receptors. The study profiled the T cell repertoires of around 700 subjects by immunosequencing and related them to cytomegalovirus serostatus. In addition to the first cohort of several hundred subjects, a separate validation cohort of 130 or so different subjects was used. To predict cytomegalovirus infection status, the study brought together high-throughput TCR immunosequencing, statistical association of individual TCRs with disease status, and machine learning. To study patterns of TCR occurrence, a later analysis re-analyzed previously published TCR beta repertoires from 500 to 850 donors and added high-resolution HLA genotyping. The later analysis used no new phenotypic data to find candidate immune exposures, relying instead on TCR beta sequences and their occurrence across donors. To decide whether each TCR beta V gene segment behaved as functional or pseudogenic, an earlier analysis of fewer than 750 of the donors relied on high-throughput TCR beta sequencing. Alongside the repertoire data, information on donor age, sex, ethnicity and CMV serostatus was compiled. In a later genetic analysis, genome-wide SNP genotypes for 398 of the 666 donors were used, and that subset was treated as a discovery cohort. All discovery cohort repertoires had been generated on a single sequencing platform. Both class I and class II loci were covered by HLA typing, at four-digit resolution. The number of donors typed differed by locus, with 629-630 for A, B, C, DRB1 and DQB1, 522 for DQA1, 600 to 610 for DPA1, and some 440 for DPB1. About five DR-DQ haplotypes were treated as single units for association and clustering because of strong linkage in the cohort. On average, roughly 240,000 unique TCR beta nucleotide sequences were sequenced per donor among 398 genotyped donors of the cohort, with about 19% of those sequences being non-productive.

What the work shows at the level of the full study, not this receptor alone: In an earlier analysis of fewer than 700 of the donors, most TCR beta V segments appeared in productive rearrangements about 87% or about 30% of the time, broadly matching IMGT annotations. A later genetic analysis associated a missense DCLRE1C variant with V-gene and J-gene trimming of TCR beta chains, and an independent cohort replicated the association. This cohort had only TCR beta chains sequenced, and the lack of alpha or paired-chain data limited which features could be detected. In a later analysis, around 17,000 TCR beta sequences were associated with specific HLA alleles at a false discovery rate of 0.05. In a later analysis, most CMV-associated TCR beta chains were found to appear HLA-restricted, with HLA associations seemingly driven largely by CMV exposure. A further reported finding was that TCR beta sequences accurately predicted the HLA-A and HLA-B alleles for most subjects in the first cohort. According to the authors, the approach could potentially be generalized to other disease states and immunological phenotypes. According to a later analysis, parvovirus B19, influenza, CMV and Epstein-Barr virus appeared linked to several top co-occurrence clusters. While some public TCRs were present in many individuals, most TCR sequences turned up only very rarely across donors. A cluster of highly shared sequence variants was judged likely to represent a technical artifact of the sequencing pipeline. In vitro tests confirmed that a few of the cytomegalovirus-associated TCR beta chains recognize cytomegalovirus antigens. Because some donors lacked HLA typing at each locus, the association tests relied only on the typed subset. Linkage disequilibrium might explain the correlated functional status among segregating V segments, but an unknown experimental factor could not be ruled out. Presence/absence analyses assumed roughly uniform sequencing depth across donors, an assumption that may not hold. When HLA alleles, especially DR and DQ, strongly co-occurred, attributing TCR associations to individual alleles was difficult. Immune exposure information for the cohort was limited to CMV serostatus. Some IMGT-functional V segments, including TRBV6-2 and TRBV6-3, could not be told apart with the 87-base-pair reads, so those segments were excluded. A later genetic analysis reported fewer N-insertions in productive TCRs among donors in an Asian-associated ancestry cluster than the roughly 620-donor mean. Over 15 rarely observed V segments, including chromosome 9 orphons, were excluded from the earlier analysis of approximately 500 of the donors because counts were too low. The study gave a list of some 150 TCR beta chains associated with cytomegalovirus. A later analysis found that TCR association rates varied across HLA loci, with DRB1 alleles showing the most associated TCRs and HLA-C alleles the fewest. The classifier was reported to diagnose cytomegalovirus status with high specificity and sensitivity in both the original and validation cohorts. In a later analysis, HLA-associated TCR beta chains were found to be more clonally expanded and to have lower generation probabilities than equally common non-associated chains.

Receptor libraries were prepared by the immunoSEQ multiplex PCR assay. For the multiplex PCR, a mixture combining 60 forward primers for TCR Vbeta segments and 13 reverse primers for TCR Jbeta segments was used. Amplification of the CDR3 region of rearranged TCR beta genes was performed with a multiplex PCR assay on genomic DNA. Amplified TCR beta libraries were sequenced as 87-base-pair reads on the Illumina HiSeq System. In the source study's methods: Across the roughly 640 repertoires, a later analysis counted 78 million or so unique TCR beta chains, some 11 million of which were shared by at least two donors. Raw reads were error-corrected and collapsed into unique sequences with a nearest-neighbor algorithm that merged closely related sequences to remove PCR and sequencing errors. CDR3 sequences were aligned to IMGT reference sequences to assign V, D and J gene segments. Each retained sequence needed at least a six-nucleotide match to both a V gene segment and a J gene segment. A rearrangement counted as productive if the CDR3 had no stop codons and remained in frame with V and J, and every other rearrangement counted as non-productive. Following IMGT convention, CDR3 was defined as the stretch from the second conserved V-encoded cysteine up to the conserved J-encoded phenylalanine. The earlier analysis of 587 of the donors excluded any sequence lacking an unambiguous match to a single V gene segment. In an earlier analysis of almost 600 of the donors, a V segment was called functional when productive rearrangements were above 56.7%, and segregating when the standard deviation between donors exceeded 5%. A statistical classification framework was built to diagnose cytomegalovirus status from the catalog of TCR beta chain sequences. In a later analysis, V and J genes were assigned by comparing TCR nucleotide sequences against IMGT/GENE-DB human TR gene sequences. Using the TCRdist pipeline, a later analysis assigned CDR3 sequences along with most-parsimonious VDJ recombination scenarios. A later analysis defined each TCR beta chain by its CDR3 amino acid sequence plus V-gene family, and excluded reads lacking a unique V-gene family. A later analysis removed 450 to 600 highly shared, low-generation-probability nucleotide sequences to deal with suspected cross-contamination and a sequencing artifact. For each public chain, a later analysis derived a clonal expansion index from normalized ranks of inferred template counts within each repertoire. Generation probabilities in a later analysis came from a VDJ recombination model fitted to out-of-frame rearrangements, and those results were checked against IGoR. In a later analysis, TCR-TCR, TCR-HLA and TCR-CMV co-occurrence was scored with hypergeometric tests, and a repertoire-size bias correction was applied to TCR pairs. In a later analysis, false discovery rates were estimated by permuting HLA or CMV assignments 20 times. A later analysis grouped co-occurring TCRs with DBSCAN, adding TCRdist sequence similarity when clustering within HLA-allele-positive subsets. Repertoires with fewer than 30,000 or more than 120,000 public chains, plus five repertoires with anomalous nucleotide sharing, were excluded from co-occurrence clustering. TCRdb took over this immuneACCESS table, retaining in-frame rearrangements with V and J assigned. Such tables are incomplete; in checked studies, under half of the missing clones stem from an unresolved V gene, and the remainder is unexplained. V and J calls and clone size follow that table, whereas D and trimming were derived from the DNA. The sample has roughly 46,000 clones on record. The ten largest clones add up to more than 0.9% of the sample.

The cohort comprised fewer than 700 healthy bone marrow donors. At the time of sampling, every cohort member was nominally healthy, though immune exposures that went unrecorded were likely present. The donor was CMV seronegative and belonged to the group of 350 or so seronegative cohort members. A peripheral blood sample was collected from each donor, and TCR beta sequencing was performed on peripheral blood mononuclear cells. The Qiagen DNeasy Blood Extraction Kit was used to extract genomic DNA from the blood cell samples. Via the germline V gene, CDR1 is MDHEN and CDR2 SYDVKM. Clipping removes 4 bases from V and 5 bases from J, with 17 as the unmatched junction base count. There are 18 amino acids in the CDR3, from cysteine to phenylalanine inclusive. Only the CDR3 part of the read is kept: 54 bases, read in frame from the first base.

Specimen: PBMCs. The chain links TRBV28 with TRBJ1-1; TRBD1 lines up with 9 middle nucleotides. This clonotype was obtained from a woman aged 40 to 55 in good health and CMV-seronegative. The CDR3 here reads CASSSLRDRVGVDTEAFF. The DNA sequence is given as TGTGCCAGCAGTTCATTGAGGGACAGGGTAGGTGTGGATACTGAAGCTTTCTTT.